The 27 T cell receptor beta chains below come from one sample, sequenced in a study of siplizumab effects on memory and regulatory T cells. Sequencing was performed with immunoSEQ multiplex PCR; in TCRdb, only in-frame clones are kept and a portion is missing. The sample holds some 81,000 clones, 85% to 95% seen once. The material sequenced was CD8+ T cells sorted from blood. The receptors stem from a human donor in good health.

The chain is built from TRBV5-1 and TRBJ2-6; D is unclear. The germline gives CDR1 SGHRS, CDR2 YFSETQ. The CDR3 totals 17 residues. Trimming left V 7 bases short and J 5 bases short, with 22 bases between. In DNA, the CDR3 is TGCGCCAGCTCTTTCCAATGTTCACAAAGTCGGGCCAACGTCCTGACTTTC. It specifies CASSFQCSQSRANVLTF.

The chain employs TRBV9 and TRBJ2-1; tentatively, D is TRBD1 (6 bases). CDR3 length: 21 residues. Looked up from germline, CDR1 is SGDLS and CDR2 is YYNGEE. V dropped 0 bases and J dropped 4 bases, with 29 bases sitting between them. The DNA of the CDR3 is TGTGCCAGCAGCGTAGGGCAGTCTACCCCAGGGACACCTCTTGGGTACAATGAGCAGTTCTTC. It translates to CASSVGQSTPGTPLGYNEQFF. The variable domain in full, with the rest retrieved from reference TRBV9 and TRBJ2-1, is DSGVTQTPKHLITATGQRVTLRCSPRSGDLSVYWYQQSLDQGLQFLIQYYNGEERAKGNILERFSAQQFPDLHSELNLSSLELGDSALYFCASSVGQSTPGTPLGYNEQFFGPGTRLTVL.

The rearrangement uses TRBV19 and TRBJ2-1; D perhaps matches TRBD1 (5 bases). The CDR3 length is 13 residues. With 2 bases removed from V and 7 bases from J, the gap between germline ends came to 9 bases. The germline gives CDR1 LNHDA, CDR2 SQIVND (reference sequence). CDR3 in DNA: TGTGCCAGTAGTATACTTAAGGGGAATGAGCAGTTCTTC. This gives the protein CASSILKGNEQFF.

V and J are TRBV7-6 and TRBJ2-3, with 10 bases that match TRBD2. Looked up from germline, CDR1 is SGHVS and CDR2 is FNYEAQ. This CDR3 has 19 residues. Trimming removed 3 bases from V and 2 bases from J; junction bases left unmatched: 14. CDR3 sequence (DNA): TGTGCCAGCAGCTTGCGCGCTAGCGGGGGCCCAGTTGACACAGATACGCAGTATTTT. As protein: CASSLRASGGPVDTDTQYF.

The chain is built from TRBV5-1 and TRBJ2-3; 7 nucleotides align to TRBD1. The trim removed 5 bases at V and 5 bases at J, leaving 11 bases unmatched. The CDR3 contains 15 residues. From germline, CDR1 is SGHRS and CDR2 YFSETQ. The CDR3 protein is CASSSDRVVGDTQYF. The DNA of the CDR3 is TGCGCCAGCAGTTCCGACAGGGTGGTAGGAGATACGCAGTATTTT.

This rearrangement joins TRBV10-3 to TRBJ1-3, with D uncertain. The CDR3 length is 17 residues. Trimming took 3 bases from V and 0 from J, leaving 15 bases between them. The germline V gene encodes CDR1 ENHRY and CDR2 SYGVKD. The CDR3 region is CAISDRGGPDSGNTIYF. CDR3 in DNA: TGTGCCATCAGTGACCGGGGAGGACCGGACTCTGGAAACACCATATATTTT.

V and J are TRBV2 and TRBJ2-7; no clear D gene. This CDR3 spans 12 amino acids. CDR1 is SNHLY, CDR2 FYNNEI, per germline. Trimming stripped 6 bases from V and 2 bases from J, with 8 bases between. The CDR3 sequence: CASSYLAYEQYF. CDR3 sequence (DNA): TGTGCCAGCAGCTATTTAGCCTACGAGCAGTACTTC.

This chain links TRBV6-5 with TRBJ1-5; tentatively, D is TRBD1 (6 bases). V was shortened by 3 bases and J by 4 bases, with 13 bases between the two germline ends. In germline, CDR1 is MNHEY, CDR2 SVGAGI. The CDR3 totals 15 residues. The CDR3 coding sequence is TGTGCCAGCAGTTATGGGGGGCGCGGTAATCAGCCCCAGCATTTT. Protein sequence: CASSYGGRGNQPQHF.

The J gene is TRBJ2-1, the V gene TRBV7-8; possible D gene TRBD1, 6 bases. There are 14 residues in the CDR3. Germline lookup yields CDR1 SGHVS and CDR2 FQNEAQ. Deletions cut 11 bases from V and 9 bases from J, with 23 bases between. The CDR3 DNA sequence: TGTGCCTTGGGGGTGGGGGCAACCGTTCGTGAGCAGTTCTTC. Amino acids: CALGVGATVREQFF.

V usage is TRBV9 and J usage is TRBJ1-2, with unresolved D. Per germline, CDR1 SGDLS and CDR2 YYNGEE. Trimming shortened V by 3 bases and J by 2 bases, and 5 bases separated the two germline ends. This CDR3 has 12 amino acids. The DNA for the CDR3 is TGTGCCAGCAGCGACAAGAACTATGGCTACACCTTC. It codes for CASSDKNYGYTF.

The chain combines TRBV13 with TRBJ2-5; 7 nucleotides agree with TRBD2. This CDR3 is built from 14 residues. The junction had 4 bases not matched to a gene; V was cut back by 1 base and J by 5 bases. CDR1 is PRHDT and CDR2 is FYEKMQ in the germline V gene (reference sequence). The CDR3 region is CASSLVGGSETQYF. CDR3 sequence (DNA): TGTGCCAGCAGCTTAGTTGGCGGGAGTGAGACCCAGTACTTC.

The chain uses TRBV7-9 and TRBJ2-2, with 8 positions matching TRBD1. Looked up from germline, CDR1 is SEHNR and CDR2 is FQNEAQ (reference sequence). The CDR3 is made up of 16 amino acids. Trimming took 6 bases from V and 1 from J; bases not matched to a gene: 7. CDR3 DNA sequence: TGTGCCAGCAGTCAACCGACAGGGGAGAACACCGGGGAGCTGTTTTTT. Protein sequence: CASSQPTGENTGELFF.

The J gene is TRBJ2-7, the V gene TRBV7-3; perhaps TRBD2 as D (7 bases). This CDR3 is built from 15 residues. Germline lookup yields CDR1 SGHTA and CDR2 FQGTGA. V was clipped by 4 bases and J by 3 bases, with 16 bases between them. For the CDR3, the DNA is TGTGCCAGCAGCTACAGGGAGGGCCGAGACTACGAGCAGTACTTC. Translated, it gives CASSYREGRDYEQYF.

The chain uses TRBV5-1 and TRBJ2-1; D is uncertain. Germline lookup yields CDR1 SGHRS and CDR2 YFSETQ. This CDR3 region has 15 residues. Trimming took 6 bases from V and 0 from J, leaving 13 bases between them. The CDR3 region has the DNA TGCGCCAGCATCCTGAACCCCGGCTCCTACAATGAGCAGTTCTTC. Encoded protein: CASILNPGSYNEQFF.

The chain is built from TRBV5-8 and TRBJ2-7, with a weak D call TRBD2 (6 bases). This CDR3 is 10 amino acids long. Deletions cut 5 bases from V and 12 bases from J, with 12 bases between. The germline gives CDR1 SGHTS, CDR2 YDEGEE. The CDR3 protein is CASRGEVPYF. Written as DNA, the CDR3 is TGTGCCAGCAGGGGGGAGGTTCCGTACTTC.

V gene TRBV9 combines with J gene TRBJ2-7, with a possible D match to TRBD2 (6 bases). The CDR3 has 15 residues. The germline V gene encodes CDR1 SGDLS and CDR2 YYNGEE. V gave up 3 bases and J gave up 2 bases, with 15 bases separating them. The CDR3 DNA sequence: TGTGCCAGCAGCGCAACCGGGACTGGGACCTACGAGCAGTACTTC. Its translation is CASSATGTGTYEQYF.

The chain combines TRBV28 with TRBJ1-5; possibly TRBD1 for D (6 bases). This CDR3 has 16 residues. Trimming removed 3 bases at V and 5 bases at J, with 17 bases between. Germline CDR1 and CDR2: MDHEN and SYDVKM. The CDR3 reads CASSFGLQGAHQPQHF. The CDR3 nucleotides are TGTGCCAGCAGTTTCGGGTTACAGGGTGCCCATCAGCCCCAGCATTTT.

The V call is TRBV4-1, the J call TRBJ1-4; D gene unclear. This CDR3 contains 16 residues. In germline, CDR1 is MGHRA, CDR2 YSYEKL. Trimming left V 0 bases short and J 5 bases short, with 13 bases between. The CDR3 nucleotides read TGCGCCAGCAGCCAAGACAACGGTCAACCGAATGAAAAACTGTTTTTT. It codes for CASSQDNGQPNEKLFF.

The chain joins TRBV11-2 to TRBJ2-1; 9 bases line up with TRBD2. V was clipped by 5 bases and J by 7 bases; unmatched bases: 9. CDR1 and CDR2 (germline): SGHAT, FQNNGV. The CDR3 is 15 amino acids. As DNA, the CDR3 is TGTGCCAGCAGCCCCGGGGGTAGCGGGAGTAATGAGCAGTTCTTC. The encoded protein is CASSPGGSGSNEQFF.

This clone was picked up one time. This rearrangement joins TRBV4-1 to TRBJ1-1; the D gene is possibly TRBD1 (6 bases). The CDR3 has 14 amino acids. Germline CDR1 and CDR2: MGHRA and YSYEKL. Deletions cut 2 bases from V and 7 bases from J, with 14 bases between. In nucleotides, the CDR3 is TGCGCCAGCAGCCAAAAGGGGACAATGGGTGAAGCTTTCTTT. As protein: CASSQKGTMGEAFF.

The chain's CDR3 is CASSPAGSQGTDTQYF. The CDR3 DNA follows: TGTGCCAGCAGCCCGGCCGGGTCACAGGGCACAGATACGCAGTATTTT. This sequence joins TRBV5-6 and TRBJ2-3, with D possibly matching TRBD1 (5 bases). The CDR3 loop spans 16 amino acids. In germline, CDR1 is SGHDT, CDR2 YYEEEE. Trimming removed 4 bases from V and 1 base from J, with 16 bases in between.

The rearrangement links TRBV4-1 to TRBJ2-1; no clear D. This CDR3 region has 14 residues. V shed 1 base and J shed 4 bases, with 8 bases lying between them. Germline-derived CDR1 and CDR2 are MGHRA and YSYEKL. Here the CDR3 DNA reads TGCGCCAGCAGCCAAGGCCAGCTATACAATGAGCAGTTCTTC. Its translation is CASSQGQLYNEQFF.

The J gene is TRBJ2-7, the V gene TRBV10-3; TRBD2 matches 15 bases. Trimming cost V 6 bases and J 1 base; bases outside gene matches: 7. CDR1 is ENHRY and CDR2 is SYGVKD in the germline V gene. This CDR3 region has 17 residues. Written as DNA, the CDR3 is TGTGCCATCAGGACCGGGACTAGCGGGAGGCAATCCTACGAGCAGTACTTC. Its protein product is CAIRTGTSGRQSYEQYF.

This sequence joins TRBV6-1 and TRBJ1-1, with unresolved D. The CDR3 contains 13 residues. V dropped 1 base and J dropped 5 bases, with 8 bases sitting between them. Germline V CDR1 and CDR2: MNHNS, SASEGT. The CDR3 loop is CASSEELRTEAFF. The CDR3 DNA follows: TGTGCCAGCAGTGAAGAGTTACGGACTGAAGCTTTCTTT.

The chain employs TRBV15 and TRBJ1-5, with 7 bases identical to TRBD1. The CDR3 has 15 residues. CDR1 and CDR2 from the germline V gene are LNHNV and YYDKDF (reference sequence). V lost 7 bases to trimming and J lost 3 bases; unmatched junction nucleotides: 9. The CDR3 region has the DNA TGTGCCACCATAAAGGACAGGCAAGCCAATCAGCCCCAGCATTTT. It specifies CATIKDRQANQPQHF.

V usage is TRBV4-1 and J usage is TRBJ1-1; no reliable D call. Deletions cut 0 bases from V and 7 bases from J, with 21 bases between. Germline CDR1 is MGHRA and CDR2 is YSYEKL. The CDR3 is made up of 17 amino acids. In DNA form, the CDR3 reads TGCGCCAGCAGCCAAGAAAGATGGTCTACCACGGCGGGTGAAGCTTTCTTT. It yields the protein CASSQERWSTTAGEAFF.

The chain uses TRBV5-1 and TRBJ2-3; either TRBD1 or TRBD2 may fit D (5 bases each). V was pared by 1 base and J by 4 bases, with 13 bases between. The germline V gene encodes CDR1 SGHRS and CDR2 YFSETQ. The CDR3 has 15 amino acids. The CDR3 loop reads CASSLYGGGADTQYF. The CDR3 DNA sequence: TGCGCCAGCAGCTTGTATGGGGGTGGGGCAGATACGCAGTATTTT.